This TCR beta chain was documented in a study of T cell repertoires in cytomegalovirus infection. V was shortened by 3 bases and J by 0 bases, with 6 bases between the two germline ends. From germline, CDR1 is MGHDK and CDR2 SYGVNS. The CDR3 contains 13 residues. This clonotype has ten or more counts. The antigen is unknown. Using its own MiXCR run on the reads, TCRdb lists one record per CDR3 protein. The sample includes fewer than 200,000 distinct CDR3 sequences, 15% to 20% of them seen just once. Study-wide results and caveats: In two of eight donors, the top clonotype was HLA-C-restricted CMV-specific.

The receptor was isolated from a human donor in good health (CMV status not recorded). Some clones in this sample may be carry-over from other donors' samples. This sequence joins TRBV25-1 and TRBJ2-7; D remains unclear. Sequenced: PBMCs. The CDR3: CASSDAASYEQYF. The CDR3 DNA follows: TGTGCCAGCAGTGACGCAGCCTCCTACGAGCAGTACTTC.